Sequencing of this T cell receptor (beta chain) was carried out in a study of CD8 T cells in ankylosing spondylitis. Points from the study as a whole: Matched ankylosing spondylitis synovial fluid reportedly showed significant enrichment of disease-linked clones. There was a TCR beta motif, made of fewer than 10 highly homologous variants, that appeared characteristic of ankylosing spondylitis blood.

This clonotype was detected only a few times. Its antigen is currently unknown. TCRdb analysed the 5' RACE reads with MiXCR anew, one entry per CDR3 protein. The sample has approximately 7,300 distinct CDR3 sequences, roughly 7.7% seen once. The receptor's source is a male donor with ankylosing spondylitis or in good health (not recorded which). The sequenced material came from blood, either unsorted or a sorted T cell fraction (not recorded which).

CDR3 protein: CASSQRGTRDTQYF. CDR3 nucleotide sequence: TGTGCCAGCAGCCAACGCGGGACTAGAGATACGCAGTATTTT. The rearrangement uses TRBV3-1 and TRBJ2-3; 8 bases line up with TRBD2. The length of the CDR3 is 14 residues. V lost 2 bases and J lost 5; bases outside the gene matches: 3. Per the germline V gene, CDR1 is LGHDT and CDR2 is YNNKEL (reference sequence).